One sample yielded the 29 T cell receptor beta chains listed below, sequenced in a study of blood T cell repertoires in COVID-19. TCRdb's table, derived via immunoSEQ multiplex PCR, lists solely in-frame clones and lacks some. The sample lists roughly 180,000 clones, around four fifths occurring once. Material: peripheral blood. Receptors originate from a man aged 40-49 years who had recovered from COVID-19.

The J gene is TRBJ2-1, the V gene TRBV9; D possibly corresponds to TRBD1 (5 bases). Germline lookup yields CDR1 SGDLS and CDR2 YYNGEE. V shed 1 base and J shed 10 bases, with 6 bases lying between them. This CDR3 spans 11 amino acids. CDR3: CASSVSGEQFF. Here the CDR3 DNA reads TGTGCCAGCAGCGTATCAGGGGAGCAGTTCTTC.

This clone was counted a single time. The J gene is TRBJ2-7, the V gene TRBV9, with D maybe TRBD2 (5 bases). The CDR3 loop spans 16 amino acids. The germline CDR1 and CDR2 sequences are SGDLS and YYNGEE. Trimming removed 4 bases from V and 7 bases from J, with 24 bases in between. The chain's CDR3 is CASSQALGYLEGEQYF. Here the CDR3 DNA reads TGTGCCAGCAGCCAAGCCCTGGGCTACCTTGAGGGAGAGCAGTACTTC.

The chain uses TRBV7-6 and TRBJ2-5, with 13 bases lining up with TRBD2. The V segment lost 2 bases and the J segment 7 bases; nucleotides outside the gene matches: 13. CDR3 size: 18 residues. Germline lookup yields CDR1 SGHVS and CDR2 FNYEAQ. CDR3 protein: CASSLLGRTSGGVGTQYF. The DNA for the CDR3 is TGTGCCAGCAGCTTACTGGGGCGGACTAGCGGGGGAGTTGGGACCCAGTACTTC.

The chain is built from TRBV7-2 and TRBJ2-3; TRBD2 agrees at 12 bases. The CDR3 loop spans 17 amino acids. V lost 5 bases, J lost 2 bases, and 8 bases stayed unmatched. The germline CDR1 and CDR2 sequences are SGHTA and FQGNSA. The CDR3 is CASSKTLAGGNTDTQYF. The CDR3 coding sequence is TGTGCCAGCAGCAAAACTCTAGCGGGAGGGAACACAGATACGCAGTATTTT.

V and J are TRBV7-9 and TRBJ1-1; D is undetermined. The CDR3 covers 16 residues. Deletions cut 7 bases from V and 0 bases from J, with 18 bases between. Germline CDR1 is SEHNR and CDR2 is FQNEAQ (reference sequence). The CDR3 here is CASTWSPGLMNTEAFF. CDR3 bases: TGTGCCAGCACCTGGTCGCCCGGGTTGATGAACACTGAAGCTTTCTTT.

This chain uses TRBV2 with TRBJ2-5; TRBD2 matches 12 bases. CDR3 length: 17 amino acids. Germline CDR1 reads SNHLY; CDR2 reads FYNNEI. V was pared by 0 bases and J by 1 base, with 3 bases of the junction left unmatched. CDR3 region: CASSEARLAGAQETQYF. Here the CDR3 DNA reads TGTGCCAGCAGTGAAGCGCGACTAGCGGGGGCCCAAGAGACCCAGTACTTC.

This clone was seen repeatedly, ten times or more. CDR3 nucleotides: TGTGCCAGCGGTACAGGGATGGCTAGCGGGAGGGGGTCCTACAATGAGCAGTTCTTC. This translates into CASGTGMASGRGSYNEQFF. This chain uses TRBV27 with TRBJ2-1, with TRBD2 matching 12 bases. Trimming cost V 8 bases and J 1 base; bases outside gene matches: 15. CDR1 is MNHEY, CDR2 SMNVEV, per germline (reference sequence). The CDR3 is 19 amino acids.

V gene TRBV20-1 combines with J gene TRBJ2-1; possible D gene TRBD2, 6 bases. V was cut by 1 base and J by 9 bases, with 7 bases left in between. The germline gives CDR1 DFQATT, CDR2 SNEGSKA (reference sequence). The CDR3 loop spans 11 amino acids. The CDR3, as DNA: TGCAGTGCTAGAGCCGGGAGTGAGCAGTTCTTC. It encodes CSARAGSEQFF.

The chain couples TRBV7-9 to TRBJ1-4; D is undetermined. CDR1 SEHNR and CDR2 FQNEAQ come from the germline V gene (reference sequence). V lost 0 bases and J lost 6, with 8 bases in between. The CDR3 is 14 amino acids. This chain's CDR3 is CASSLATGYEKLFF. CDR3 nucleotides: TGTGCCAGCAGCTTAGCTACGGGTTATGAAAAACTGTTTTTT.

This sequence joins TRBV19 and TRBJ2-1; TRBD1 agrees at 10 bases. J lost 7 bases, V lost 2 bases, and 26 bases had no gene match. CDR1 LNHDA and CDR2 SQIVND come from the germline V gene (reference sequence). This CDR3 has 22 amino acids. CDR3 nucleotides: TGTGCCAGTAGTATATACGCCCGGCGGGACAGGGGACTCTCCATCTCCATAAATGAGCAGTTCTTC. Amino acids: CASSIYARRDRGLSISINEQFF.

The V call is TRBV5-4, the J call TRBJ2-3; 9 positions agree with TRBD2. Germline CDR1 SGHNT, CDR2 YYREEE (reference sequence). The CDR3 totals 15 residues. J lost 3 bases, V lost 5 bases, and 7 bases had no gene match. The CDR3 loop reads CASRGGGALTDTQYF. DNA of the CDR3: TGTGCCAGCAGAGGCGGGGGGGCCTTGACAGATACGCAGTATTTT.

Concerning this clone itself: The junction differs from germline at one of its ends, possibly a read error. CDR3 amino acids: CAGSLGRAMNTEAFF. The CDR3, as DNA: TGTGCCGGCAGCCTCGGGCGGGCGATGAACACTGAAGCTTTCTTT. The rearrangement uses TRBV2 and TRBJ1-1, with D unresolved. From germline, CDR1 is SNHLY and CDR2 FYNNEI. This CDR3 region has 15 residues. The full variable domain, with the rest looked up from reference TRBV2 and TRBJ1-1, is EPEVTQTPSHQVTQMGQEVILRCVPISNHLYFYWYRQILGQKVEFLVSFYNNEISEKSEIFDDQFSVERPDGSNFTLKIRSTKLEDSAMYFCAGSLGRAMNTEAFFGQGTRLTVV.

The CDR3 reads CASSLDRVGEQYF. DNA of the CDR3: TGTGCCAGCAGCTTAGACAGGGTGGGAGAGCAGTACTTC. V gene TRBV7-2 combines with J gene TRBJ2-7, with D possibly matching TRBD1 (6 bases). Trimming shortened V by 1 base and J by 7 bases, and 11 bases separated the two germline ends. This CDR3 is 13 amino acids long. Per germline, CDR1 SGHTA and CDR2 FQGNSA.

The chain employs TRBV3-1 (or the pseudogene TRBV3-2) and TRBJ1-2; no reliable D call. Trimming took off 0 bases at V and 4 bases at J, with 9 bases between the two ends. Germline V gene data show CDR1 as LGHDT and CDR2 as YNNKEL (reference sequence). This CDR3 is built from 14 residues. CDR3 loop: CASSQDVGSYGYTF. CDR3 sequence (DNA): TGTGCCAGCAGCCAAGATGTGGGCAGCTATGGCTACACCTTC.

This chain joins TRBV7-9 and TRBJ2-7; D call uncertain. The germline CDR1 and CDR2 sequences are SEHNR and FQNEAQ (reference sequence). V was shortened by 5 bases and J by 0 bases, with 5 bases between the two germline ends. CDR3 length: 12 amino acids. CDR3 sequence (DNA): TGTGCCAGCAGCCGTAACTCCTACGAGCAGTACTTC. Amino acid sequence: CASSRNSYEQYF.

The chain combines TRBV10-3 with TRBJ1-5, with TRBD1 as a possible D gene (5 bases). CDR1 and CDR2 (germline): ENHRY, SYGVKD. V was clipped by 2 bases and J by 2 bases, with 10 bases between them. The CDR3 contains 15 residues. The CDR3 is CAISEGRAGNQPQHF. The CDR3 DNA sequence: TGTGCCATCAGTGAGGGCAGGGCCGGCAATCAGCCCCAGCATTTT.

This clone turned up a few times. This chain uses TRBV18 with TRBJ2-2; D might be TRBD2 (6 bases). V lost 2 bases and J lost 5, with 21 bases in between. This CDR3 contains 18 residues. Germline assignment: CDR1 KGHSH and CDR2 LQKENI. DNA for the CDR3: TGTGCCAGCTCACCAAACCTCGAGGCGGGGCTGCGGACCGGGGAGCTGTTTTTT. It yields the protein CASSPNLEAGLRTGELFF.

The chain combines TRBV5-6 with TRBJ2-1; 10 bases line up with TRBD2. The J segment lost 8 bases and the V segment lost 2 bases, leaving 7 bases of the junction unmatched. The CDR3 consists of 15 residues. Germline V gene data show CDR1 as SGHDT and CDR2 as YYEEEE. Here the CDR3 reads CASSFLAGESDEQFF. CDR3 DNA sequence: TGTGCCAGCAGCTTTCTAGCGGGAGAAAGTGATGAGCAGTTCTTC.

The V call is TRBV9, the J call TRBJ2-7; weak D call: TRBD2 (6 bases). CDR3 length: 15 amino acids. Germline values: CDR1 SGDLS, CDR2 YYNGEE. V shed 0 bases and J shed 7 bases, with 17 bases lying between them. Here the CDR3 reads CASSVGGLMTGEQYF. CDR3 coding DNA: TGTGCCAGCAGCGTAGGCGGACTAATGACTGGGGAGCAGTACTTC. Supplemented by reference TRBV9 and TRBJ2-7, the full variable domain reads DSGVTQTPKHLITATGQRVTLRCSPRSGDLSVYWYQQSLDQGLQFLIQYYNGEERAKGNILERFSAQQFPDLHSELNLSSLELGDSALYFCASSVGGLMTGEQYFGPGTRLTVT.

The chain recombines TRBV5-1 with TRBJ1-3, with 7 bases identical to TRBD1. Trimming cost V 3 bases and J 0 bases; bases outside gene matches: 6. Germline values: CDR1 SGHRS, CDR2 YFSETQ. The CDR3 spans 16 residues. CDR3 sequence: CASSYRDSTSGNTIYF. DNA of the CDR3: TGCGCCAGCAGCTACCGGGACAGTACCTCTGGAAACACCATATATTTT.

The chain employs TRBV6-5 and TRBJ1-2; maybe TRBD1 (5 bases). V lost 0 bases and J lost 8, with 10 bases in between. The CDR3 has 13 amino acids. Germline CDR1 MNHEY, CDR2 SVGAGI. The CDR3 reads CASSYSQGYGYTF. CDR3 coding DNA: TGTGCCAGCAGTTACTCCCAGGGATACGGCTACACCTTC.

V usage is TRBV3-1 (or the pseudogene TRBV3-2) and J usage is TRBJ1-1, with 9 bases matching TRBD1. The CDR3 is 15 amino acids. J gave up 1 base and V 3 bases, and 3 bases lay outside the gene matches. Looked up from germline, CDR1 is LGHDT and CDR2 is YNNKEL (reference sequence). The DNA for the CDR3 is TGTGCCAGCAGCCAGGGGGGACAGGGGAACACTGAAGCTTTCTTT. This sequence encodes CASSQGGQGNTEAFF.

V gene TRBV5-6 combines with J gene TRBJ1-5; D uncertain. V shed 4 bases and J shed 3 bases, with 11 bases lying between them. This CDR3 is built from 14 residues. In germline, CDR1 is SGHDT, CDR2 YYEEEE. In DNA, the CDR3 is TGTGCCAGCAGCCTGTGGCTGTACAATCAGCCCCAGCATTTT. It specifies CASSLWLYNQPQHF.

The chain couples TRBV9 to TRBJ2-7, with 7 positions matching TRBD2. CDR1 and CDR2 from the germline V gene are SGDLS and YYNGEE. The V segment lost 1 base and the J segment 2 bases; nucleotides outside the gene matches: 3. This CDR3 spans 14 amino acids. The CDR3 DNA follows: TGTGCCAGCAGCGTAAGCGGGGCGACCTACGAGCAGTACTTC. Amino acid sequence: CASSVSGATYEQYF.

CDR3 residues: CASSLRDTMNTEAFF. The CDR3, as DNA: TGTGCCAGCAGTCTAAGGGACACCATGAACACTGAAGCTTTCTTT. This rearrangement joins TRBV27 to TRBJ1-1; a weak D match, TRBD1 (6 bases). Between the trimmed V and J ends, which lost 5 bases and 0 bases, there was a span of 13 bases. The CDR3 contains 15 residues. Per the germline V gene, CDR1 is MNHEY and CDR2 is SMNVEV (reference sequence).

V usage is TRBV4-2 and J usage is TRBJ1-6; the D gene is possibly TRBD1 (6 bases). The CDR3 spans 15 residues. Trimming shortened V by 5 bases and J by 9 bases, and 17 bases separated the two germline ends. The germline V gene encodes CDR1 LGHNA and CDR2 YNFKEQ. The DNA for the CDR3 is TGTGCCAGCAGCATACCGGGACAACGGTTTTCACCCCTCCACTTT. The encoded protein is CASSIPGQRFSPLHF.

CDR3 in DNA: TGTGCCTGCGTCCCCCGGACAGGGGGGTACAATGAGCAGTTCTTC. It specifies CACVPRTGGYNEQFF. The chain joins TRBV30 to TRBJ2-1; 10 nucleotides align to TRBD1. CDR3 size: 15 residues. V dropped 6 bases and J dropped 4; count of bases not matched to a gene: 9. The germline CDR1 and CDR2 sequences are GTSNPN and SVGIG (reference sequence).

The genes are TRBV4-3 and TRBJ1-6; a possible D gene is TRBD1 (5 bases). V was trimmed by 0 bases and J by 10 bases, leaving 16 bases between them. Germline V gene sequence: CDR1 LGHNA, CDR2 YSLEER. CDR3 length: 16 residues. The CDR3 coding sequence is TGCGCCAGCAGCCAAGAAGGGGAAGTAAAGGGGTCACCCCTCCACTTT. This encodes CASSQEGEVKGSPLHF.

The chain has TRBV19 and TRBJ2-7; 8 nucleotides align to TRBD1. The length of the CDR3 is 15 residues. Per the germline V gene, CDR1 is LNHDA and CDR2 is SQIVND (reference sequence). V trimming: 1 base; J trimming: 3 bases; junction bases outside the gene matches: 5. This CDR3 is CASSIAGQGLYEQYF. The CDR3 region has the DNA TGTGCCAGTAGTATAGCCGGACAGGGTCTCTACGAGCAGTACTTC.